This T cell receptor (beta chain) was recorded in a study of T cells after yellow fever vaccination. Trimming took off 8 bases at V and 4 bases at J, with 14 bases between the two ends. The CDR3 runs to 13 residues. A 5'RACE template-switching step, the method used to make TCR cDNA, added a universal primer site and UMIs. MiXCR was run by TCRdb on the 5' RACE reads, yielding one entry per CDR3 protein. The sample holds around 550,000 distinct CDR3 sequences, 15% to 20% seen once. This clonotype turned up a few times. Its antigen is as yet unknown. Whole-study results and caveats: CD4 and CD8 compartments shared a small share of clonotypes, likely from convergent recombination. A weaker secondary response peaked on day 5, the primary on day 15. Reappearance after the booster was observed for most primary-vaccination clones (roughly 96% CD4, approximately 90% CD8).

The origin of this receptor is a man aged 30 to 39 who received the YFV17D yellow fever vaccine. The sample consisted of PBMCs, taken 15 days after the yellow fever booster vaccination. The chain is built from TRBV23-1 and TRBJ2-5; no reliable D call. TRBV23-1 is given ORF status, its function remaining uncertain. The chain's CDR3 is CASPLGSLETQYF. For the CDR3, the DNA is TGCGCCAGCCCTTTAGGAAGCCTAGAGACCCAGTACTTC.